This T cell receptor (beta chain) was recovered during a study of CDR3 diversity in severe acne. The germline V gene has CDR1 MDHEN and CDR2 SYDVKM. The ends lost 4 bases at V and 14 bases at J; junction bases unmatched: 16. The CDR3 consists of 16 residues. This clonotype was found once. TCRdb fed the PCR reads into MiXCR, producing one record per CDR3 protein. The data contain about 97,000 distinct CDR3 sequences, 51% of them singletons. The TCR was taken from a male donor with acne. The chain uses TRBV28 and TRBJ1-6, with 8 bases identical to TRBD1. The material sequenced was blood. CDR3 loop: CASSSELAGGGRTLHF. The CDR3 DNA reads TGTGCCAGCAGTTCCGAATTAGCAGGGGGCGGTAGGACCCTCCACTTT.